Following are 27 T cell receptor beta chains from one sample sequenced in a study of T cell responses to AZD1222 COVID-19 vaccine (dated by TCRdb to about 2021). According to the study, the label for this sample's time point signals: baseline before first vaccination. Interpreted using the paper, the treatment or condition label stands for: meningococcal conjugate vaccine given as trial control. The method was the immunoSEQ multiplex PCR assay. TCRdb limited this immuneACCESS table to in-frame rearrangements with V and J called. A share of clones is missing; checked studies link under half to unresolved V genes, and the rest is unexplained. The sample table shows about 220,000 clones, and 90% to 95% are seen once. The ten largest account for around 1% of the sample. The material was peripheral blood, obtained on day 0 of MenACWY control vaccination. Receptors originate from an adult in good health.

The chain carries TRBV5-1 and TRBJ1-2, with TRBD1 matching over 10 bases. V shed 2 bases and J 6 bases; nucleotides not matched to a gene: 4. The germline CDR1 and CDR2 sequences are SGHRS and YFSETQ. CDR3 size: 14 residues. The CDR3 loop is CASSFRQGADGYTF. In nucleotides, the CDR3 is TGCGCCAGCAGCTTTCGACAGGGGGCGGATGGCTACACCTTC.

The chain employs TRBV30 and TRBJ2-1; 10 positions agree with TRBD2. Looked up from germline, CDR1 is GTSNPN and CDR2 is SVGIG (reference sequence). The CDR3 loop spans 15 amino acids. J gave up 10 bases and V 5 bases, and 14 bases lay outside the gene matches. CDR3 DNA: TGTGCCTGGTCCCAGGGGCTAGCGGGGGTGAGGGAGCAGTTCTTC. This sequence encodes CAWSQGLAGVREQFF.

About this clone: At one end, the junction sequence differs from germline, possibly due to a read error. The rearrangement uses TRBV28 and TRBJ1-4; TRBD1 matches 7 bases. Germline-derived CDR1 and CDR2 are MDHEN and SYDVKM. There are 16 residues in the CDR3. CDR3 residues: CASSLSGTDLMKKLFF. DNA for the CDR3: TGTGCCAGCAGTTTATCCGGGACAGATCTAATGAAAAAGCTGTTTTTT.

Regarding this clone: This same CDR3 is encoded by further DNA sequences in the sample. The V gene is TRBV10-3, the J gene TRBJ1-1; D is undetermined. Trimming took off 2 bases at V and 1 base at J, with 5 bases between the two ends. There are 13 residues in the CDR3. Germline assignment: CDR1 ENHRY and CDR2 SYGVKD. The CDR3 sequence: CAISELENTEAFF. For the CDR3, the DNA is TGTGCCATCAGTGAGCTTGAGAACACTGAAGCTTTCTTT.

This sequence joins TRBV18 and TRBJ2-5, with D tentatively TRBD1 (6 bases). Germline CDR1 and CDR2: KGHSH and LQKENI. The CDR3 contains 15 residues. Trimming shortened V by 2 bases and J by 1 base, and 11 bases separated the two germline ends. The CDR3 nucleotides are TGTGCCAGCTCACCAGCAGCAGGGGCCCAAGAGACCCAGTACTTC. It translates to CASSPAAGAQETQYF.

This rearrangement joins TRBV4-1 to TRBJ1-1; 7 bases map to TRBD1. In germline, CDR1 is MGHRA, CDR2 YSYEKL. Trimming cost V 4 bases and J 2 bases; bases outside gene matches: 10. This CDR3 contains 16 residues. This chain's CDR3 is CASSLQTRQGNTEAFF. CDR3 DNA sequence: TGCGCCAGCAGCCTCCAAACGAGACAGGGAAACACTGAAGCTTTCTTT.

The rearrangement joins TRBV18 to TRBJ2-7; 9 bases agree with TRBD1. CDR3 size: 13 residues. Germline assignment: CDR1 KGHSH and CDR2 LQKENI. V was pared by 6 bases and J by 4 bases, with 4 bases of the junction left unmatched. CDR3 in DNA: TGTGCCAGCTCCGAGGGACAGGGTTACGAGCAGTACTTC. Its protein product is CASSEGQGYEQYF.

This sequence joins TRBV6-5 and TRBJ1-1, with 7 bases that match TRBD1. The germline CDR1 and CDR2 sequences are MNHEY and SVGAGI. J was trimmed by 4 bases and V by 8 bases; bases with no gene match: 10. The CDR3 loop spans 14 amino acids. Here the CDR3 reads CASPKQGPGTEAFF. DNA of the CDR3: TGTGCCAGCCCGAAACAGGGGCCCGGCACTGAAGCTTTCTTT.

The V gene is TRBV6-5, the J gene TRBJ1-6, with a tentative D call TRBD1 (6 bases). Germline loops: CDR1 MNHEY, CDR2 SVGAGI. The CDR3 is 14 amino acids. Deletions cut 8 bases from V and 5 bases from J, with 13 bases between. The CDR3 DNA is TGTGCCAGCTCTACAGGGTCCAATAATTCACCCCTCCACTTT. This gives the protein CASSTGSNNSPLHF.

CDR3 protein: CATSDRGAEAFF. Written as DNA, the CDR3 is TGTGCCACCAGTGATAGGGGAGCTGAAGCTTTCTTT. This sequence joins TRBV24-1 and TRBJ1-1, with D perhaps TRBD1 (5 bases). Germline V gene lookup returns CDR1 KGHDR and CDR2 SFDVKD. V was pared by 3 bases and J by 6 bases, with 7 bases between. The CDR3 is 12 amino acids.

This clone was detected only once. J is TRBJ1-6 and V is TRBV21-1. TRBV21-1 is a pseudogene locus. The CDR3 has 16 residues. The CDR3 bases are TGTGCCAGCAGCAAAGAAGGTGCCTTGGGGGATTCACCCCTCCACTTT. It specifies CASSKEGALGDSPLHF.

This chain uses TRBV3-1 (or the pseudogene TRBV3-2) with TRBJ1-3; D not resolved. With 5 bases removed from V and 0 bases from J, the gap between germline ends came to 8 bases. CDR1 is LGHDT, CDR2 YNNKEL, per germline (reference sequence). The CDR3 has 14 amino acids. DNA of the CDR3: TGTGCCAGCAGCTTGCAGGTCTCTGGAAACACCATATATTTT. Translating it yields CASSLQVSGNTIYF.

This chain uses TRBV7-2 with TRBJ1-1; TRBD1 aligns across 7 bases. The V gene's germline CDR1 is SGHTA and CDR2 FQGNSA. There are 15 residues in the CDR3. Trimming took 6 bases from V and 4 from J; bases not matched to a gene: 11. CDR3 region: CASRRNRGGTTEAFF. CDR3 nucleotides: TGTGCCAGCAGACGAAACAGGGGAGGGACCACTGAAGCTTTCTTT.

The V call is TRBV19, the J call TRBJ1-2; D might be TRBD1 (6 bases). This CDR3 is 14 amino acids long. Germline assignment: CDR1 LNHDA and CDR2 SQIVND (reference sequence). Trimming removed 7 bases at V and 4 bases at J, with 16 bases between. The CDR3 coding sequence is TGTGCCAGTACCCTAAGAAGGGGGATCTATGGCTACACCTTC. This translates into CASTLRRGIYGYTF. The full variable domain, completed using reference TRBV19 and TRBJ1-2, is DGGITQSPKYLFRKEGQNVTLSCEQNLNHDAMYWYRQDPGQGLRLIYYSQIVNDFQKGDIAEGYSVSREKKESFPLTVTSAQKNPTAFYLCASTLRRGIYGYTFGSGTRLTVV.

CDR3: CASSQVMGTKNIQYF. CDR3 in DNA: TGTGCCAGCAGCCAAGTTATGGGCACCAAAAACATTCAGTACTTC. The rearrangement uses TRBV3-1 (or the pseudogene TRBV3-2) and TRBJ2-4; no clear D gene. This CDR3 is 15 amino acids long. CDR1 is LGHDT, CDR2 YNNKEL, per germline (reference sequence). Deletions cut 1 base from V and 2 bases from J, with 9 bases between.

The CDR3 loop is CASSSSIAKNIQYF. The CDR3 nucleotides read TGTGCCAGTAGCTCCTCTATAGCCAAAAACATTCAGTACTTC. V and J are TRBV19 and TRBJ2-4; no firm D call. The germline V gene encodes CDR1 LNHDA and CDR2 SQIVND (reference sequence). The CDR3 runs 14 residues. Between the trimmed V and J ends, which lost 6 bases and 0 bases, there was a span of 9 bases.

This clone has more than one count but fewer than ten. The CDR3 protein is CASSMSGGAFGSYEQYF. For the CDR3, the DNA is TGTGCCAGTAGTATGAGCGGGGGGGCCTTTGGATCCTACGAGCAGTACTTC. The rearrangement links TRBV19 to TRBJ2-7, with 10 bases identical to TRBD2. The V and J ends lost 3 bases and 1 base, in that order; junction bases with no gene match: 9. The CDR3 contains 17 residues. The germline gives CDR1 LNHDA, CDR2 SQIVND (reference sequence).

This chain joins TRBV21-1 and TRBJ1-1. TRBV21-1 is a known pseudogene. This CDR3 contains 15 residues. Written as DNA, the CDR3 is TGTGCCAGCAGCAAACGGCTACACCGGGGGACTGAAGCTTTCTTT. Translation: CASSKRLHRGTEAFF.

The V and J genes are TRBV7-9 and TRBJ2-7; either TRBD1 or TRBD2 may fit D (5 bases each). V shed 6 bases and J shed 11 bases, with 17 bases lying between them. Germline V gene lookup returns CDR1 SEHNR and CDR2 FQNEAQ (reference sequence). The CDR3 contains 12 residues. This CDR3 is CASSPGRSSEYF. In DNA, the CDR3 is TGTGCCAGCAGTCCAGGGAGATCCTCGGAGTACTTC.

CDR3 DNA sequence: TGTGCCAGTAGTACGGGTCCTGGAAACACCATATATTTT. Protein product: CASSTGPGNTIYF. V and J are TRBV19 and TRBJ1-3; D is undetermined. The CDR3 runs to 13 residues. From germline, CDR1 is LNHDA and CDR2 SQIVND (reference sequence). Trimming took 4 bases from V and 2 from J, leaving 6 bases between them.

The chain's CDR3 is CAWSVGGGGYEQYF. The DNA of the CDR3 is TGTGCCTGGAGTGTGGGTGGAGGGGGCTACGAGCAGTACTTC. The rearrangement joins TRBV30 to TRBJ2-7; tentatively, D is TRBD1 or TRBD2 (6 bases each). V lost 0 bases and J 3 bases, leaving 12 bases between the germline ends. The CDR3 spans 14 residues. Germline-derived CDR1 and CDR2 are GTSNPN and SVGIG (reference sequence).

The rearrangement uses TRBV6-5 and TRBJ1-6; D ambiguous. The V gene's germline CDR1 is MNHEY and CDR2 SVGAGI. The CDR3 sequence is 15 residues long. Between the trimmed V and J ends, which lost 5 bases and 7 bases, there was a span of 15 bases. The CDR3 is CASSTRDNGNSPLHF. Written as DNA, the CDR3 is TGTGCCAGCAGTACGAGAGACAACGGCAATTCACCCCTCCACTTT.

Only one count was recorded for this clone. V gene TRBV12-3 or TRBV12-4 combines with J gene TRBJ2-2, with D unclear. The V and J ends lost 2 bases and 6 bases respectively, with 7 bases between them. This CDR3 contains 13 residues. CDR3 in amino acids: CASSLRLSGELFF. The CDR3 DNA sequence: TGTGCCAGCAGTTTAAGGTTGTCCGGGGAGCTGTTTTTT.

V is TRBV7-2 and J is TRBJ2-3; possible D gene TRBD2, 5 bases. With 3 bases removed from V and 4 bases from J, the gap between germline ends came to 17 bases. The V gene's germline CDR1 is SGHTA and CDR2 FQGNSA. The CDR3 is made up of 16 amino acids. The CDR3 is CASSLGIQRRSDTQYF. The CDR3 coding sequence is TGTGCCAGCAGCTTGGGTATCCAGCGGAGGTCAGATACGCAGTATTTT.

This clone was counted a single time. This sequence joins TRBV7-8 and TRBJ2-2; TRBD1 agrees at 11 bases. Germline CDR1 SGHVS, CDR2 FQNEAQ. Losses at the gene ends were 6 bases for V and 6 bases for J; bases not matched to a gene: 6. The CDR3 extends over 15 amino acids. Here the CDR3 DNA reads TGTGCCAGCAGAACGGACAGGGGGCCTTCCGGGGAGCTGTTTTTT. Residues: CASRTDRGPSGELFF.

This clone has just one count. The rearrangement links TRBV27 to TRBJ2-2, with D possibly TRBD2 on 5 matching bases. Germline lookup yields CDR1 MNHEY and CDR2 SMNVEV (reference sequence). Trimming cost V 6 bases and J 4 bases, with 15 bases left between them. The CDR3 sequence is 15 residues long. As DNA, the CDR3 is TGTGCCAGCAGCGCCGGCCGGGGAACCACCGGGGAGCTGTTTTTT. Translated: CASSAGRGTTGELFF.

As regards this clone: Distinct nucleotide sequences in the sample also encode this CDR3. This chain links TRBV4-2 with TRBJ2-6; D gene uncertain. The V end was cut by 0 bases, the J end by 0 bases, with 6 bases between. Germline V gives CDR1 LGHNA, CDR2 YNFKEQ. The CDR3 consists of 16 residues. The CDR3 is CASSQDGVSGANVLTF. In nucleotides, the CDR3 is TGTGCCAGCAGCCAAGACGGAGTCTCTGGGGCCAACGTCCTGACTTTC.